A selection of T cell receptor beta chains follows, all from one sample in a study of T-cell reconstitution after alpha-beta-depleted transplantation in children. TCRdb fed the PCR reads into MiXCR, producing one record per CDR3 protein. This repertoire shows approximately 520,000 distinct CDR3 sequences, roughly an eighth found once; its top ten account for approximately 14%. The material was PBMCs, mostly from graft donor cells, obtained 180 days after TCRalphabeta/CD19-depleted stem cell transplant. The receptors originated from a female patient younger than 10 who had a stem cell transplant for aplastic anemia, so the T cells may come from the graft donor. Each CDR3 is given with its conserved first and last residue. A D gene is named only where the DNA matches it firmly. For some rows the clone size is stated as once, few or many, or as a class when expanded; others skip it.

d_call,v_call,clone_size,j_call,cdr3_nt,cdr3_aa
TRBD2,TRBV12-3/TRBV12-4,many,TRBJ2-1,TGTGCCAGCAGTTCGAGCGGGAGGAGCTACAATGAGCAGTTCTTC,CASSSSGRSYNEQFF
NA,TRBV28,few,TRBJ2-5,TGTGCCAGCGGGGGGACAATCTACCAAGAGACCCAGTACTTC,CASGGTIYQETQYF
NA,TRBV27,NA,TRBJ2-7,TGTGCCAGCAGCCAGGGTTGGAACTACGAGCAGTACTTC,CASSQGWNYEQYF
NA,TRBV4-2,few,TRBJ2-7,TGTGCCAGCAGCCAAACAACAGGTTGGGCACTCGAGCAGTACTTC,CASSQTTGWALEQYF
NA,TRBV7-3,few,TRBJ2-5,TGTGCCAGCAGCTACTTGGGGGGGCGATTAGAGACCCAGTACTTC,CASSYLGGRLETQYF
TRBD2,TRBV24-1,few,TRBJ2-5,TGTGCCACCAGTGGCGGGACTAGCGGGGCCCAAGAGACCCAGTACTTC,CATSGGTSGAQETQYF
NA,TRBV11-2,NA,TRBJ1-5,TGTGCCAGCAGCGGACACCAGGGATCGGGCCAGCCCCAGCATTTT,CASSGHQGSGQPQHF
TRBD1,TRBV6-5,NA,TRBJ2-6,TGTGCCAGCAGTTACCCGAAAGGGGGCGGTGGGGCCAACGTCCTGACTTTC,CASSYPKGGGGANVLTF
NA,TRBV10-3,many,TRBJ2-2,TGTGCCATCGAAGCCGGGAACGCGAACACCGGGGAGCTGTTTTTT,CAIEAGNANTGELFF
NA,TRBV24-1,many,TRBJ2-3,TGTGCCACCCGAACAGGGTTGGGGGGAGATACGCAGTATTTT,CATRTGLGGDTQYF
NA,TRBV6-1,few,TRBJ2-7,TGTGCCAGCAGTCGCGGGATATCCACCTACGAGCAGTACTTC,CASSRGISTYEQYF
NA,TRBV7-2,NA,TRBJ1-1,TGTGCCAGCAGCTTAGTCCAGACCTTGAACACTGAAGCTTTCTTT,CASSLVQTLNTEAFF
NA,TRBV1,few,TRBJ1-1,TGCACCAGCAGCCAAGATCAAATGAGGAGGCGGAATCAGGATGCTGAAGCTTTCTTT,CTSSQDQMRRRNQDAEAFF
NA,TRBV7-9,NA,TRBJ2-2,TGTGCCCATGCGCGGGCGAACACCGGGGAGCTGTTTTTT,CAHARANTGELFF
NA,TRBV7-9,few,TRBJ2-5,TGTGCCAGCAGCCCCGGCGTAGCGGTAGTCCAAGAGACCCAGTACTTC,CASSPGVAVVQETQYF
NA,TRBV6-2/TRBV6-3,NA,TRBJ2-2,TGTGCCAGCAGTTACTCGAGGGTTTCGCGTAGCGGGAACACCGGGGAGCTGTTTTTT,CASSYSRVSRSGNTGELFF
NA,TRBV18,few,TRBJ2-7,TGTGCCAGCTCACCGTTCCAAAGGACCGAGGGGGCCTACGAGCAGTACTTC,CASSPFQRTEGAYEQYF
NA,TRBV29-1,few,TRBJ1-1,TGCAGCGTTGAAGGGCACGGGGCCAGGGACACTGAAGCTTTCTTT,CSVEGHGARDTEAFF
TRBD1,TRBV29-1,NA,TRBJ2-3,TGCAGCTCTCGGGACAGGGGGGCGGCAGATACGCAGTATTTT,CSSRDRGAADTQYF
TRBD2,TRBV14,many,TRBJ2-1,TGTGCCAGCAGCCCCGTGGCTAGCGGGATGGGAGAGCAGTTCTTC,CASSPVASGMGEQFF
NA,TRBV5-1,many,TRBJ2-2,TGCGCCAGCAGCTTGTTGGCGGACACCGGGGAGCTGTTTTTT,CASSLLADTGELFF
NA,TRBV12-3/TRBV12-4,few,TRBJ1-4,TGTGCCGGACCCCTGGGAGAACTGTTTTTT,CAGPLGELFF
NA,TRBV3-1,few,TRBJ1-2,TGTGCCAGCAGCCAAGATGCCTTAAGAGGGCCCAAAGGGGATGGCTACACCTTC,CASSQDALRGPKGDGYTF
NA,TRBV7-9,NA,TRBJ2-5,TGTGCCAGCAGCTTTCGGACGGTGGAGGAGACCCAGCACTTC,CASSFRTVEETQHF
NA,TRBV20-1,few,TRBJ2-3,TGCAGTGCTAGAGCTCCGGGGGATACGCAGTATTTT,CSARAPGDTQYF
TRBD2,TRBV28,NA,TRBJ2-1,TGTGCCAGCAGTCAATTAGGACTAGCGGGAGATGAGTTTGAGCAGTTCTTC,CASSQLGLAGDEFEQFF
NA,TRBV12-3/TRBV12-4,many,TRBJ2-7,TGTGCCAGCAGCCGCTGGGGGGACACCTACGAGCAGTACTTC,CASSRWGDTYEQYF
NA,TRBV29-1,many,TRBJ2-3,TGCAGCGTTGAACATACGCAGTATTTT,CSVEHTQYF
TRBD1,TRBV4-3,NA,TRBJ1-4,TGCGCCAGCAGCCAAGAACCGACAGGGGGCTTAGAAAAACTGTTTTTT,CASSQEPTGGLEKLFF
NA,TRBV28,NA,TRBJ1-1,TGTGCCAGCAGCTCCCCTTCGGCCGGAAGGACTGAAGCTTTCTTT,CASSSPSAGRTEAFF
NA,TRBV4-2,few,TRBJ1-2,TGTGCCAGCAGCCAACACCCGACAGATAACTATGGCTACACCTTC,CASSQHPTDNYGYTF
NA,TRBV5-1,NA,TRBJ1-2,TGCGCCAGCAGCCCCTGGTTCGGGGGTATCTATGGCTACACCTTC,CASSPWFGGIYGYTF
NA,TRBV29-1,few,TRBJ1-2,TGCAGCGTTGTCCGCTTTCACCTTAACTATGGCTACACCTTC,CSVVRFHLNYGYTF
TRBD1,TRBV5-1,few,TRBJ1-5,TGCGCCAGCAGCTTGACAGGGGCCGTTCATCAGCCCCAGCATTTT,CASSLTGAVHQPQHF
NA,TRBV2,few,TRBJ2-1,TGTGCCACCCGAGGGGGACTACCGTACAATGAGCAGTTCTTC,CATRGGLPYNEQFF
NA,TRBV9,few,TRBJ2-7,TGTGCCAGCAGCGTAGAGATCGGGGTCCCCTCCTACGAGCAGTACTTC,CASSVEIGVPSYEQYF
NA,TRBV12-3/TRBV12-4,few,TRBJ2-1,TGTGCCAGCAGTTTAATATTTCCCAACAATGAGCAGTTCTTC,CASSLIFPNNEQFF
NA,TRBV6-5,NA,TRBJ2-2,TGTGCCAGCAGTTACTCGACCATCGGGAACACCGGGGAGCTGTTTTTT,CASSYSTIGNTGELFF
NA,TRBV5-1,NA,TRBJ2-5,TGCGCCAGCAGCCCTTCAGCGGGCGCCAGCCAAGAGACCCAGTACTTC,CASSPSAGASQETQYF
NA,TRBV4-3,few,TRBJ2-3,TGCGCCAGCAGCCAAGATCCCGGACTCCGCACAGATACGCAGTATTTT,CASSQDPGLRTDTQYF
NA,TRBV5-1,many,TRBJ2-1,TGCGCCAGCAGCTCAGACGGGGGGCCCATCAATGAGCAGTTCTTC,CASSSDGGPINEQFF
NA,TRBV20-1,NA,TRBJ2-7,TGCAGTGCTTTCCTTTTTGGCCCGTACGAGCAGTACTTC,CSAFLFGPYEQYF
NA,TRBV24-1,NA,TRBJ2-5,TGTGCCACCAGTGATTTGCCCCTGTCCGGGACCTCCCGAGAGACCCAGTACTTC,CATSDLPLSGTSRETQYF
TRBD2,TRBV6-2/TRBV6-3,NA,TRBJ2-2,TGTGCCAGCAGTTACTCGAACCTAGCGGGAGTGATCGGGGAGCTGTTTTTT,CASSYSNLAGVIGELFF
TRBD2,TRBV27,few,TRBJ2-2,TGTGCCAGCAAACCGGTCACTAGCGAATACGGGGAGCTGTTTTTT,CASKPVTSEYGELFF
NA,TRBV25-1,NA,TRBJ2-2,TGTGCCAGCAGTGAATCTGGGACCGGGGAGCTGTTTTTT,CASSESGTGELFF
TRBD2,TRBV12-3/TRBV12-4,NA,TRBJ2-1,TGTGCCAGCAGTACACACACGACTAGCCACAATGAGCAGTTCTTC,CASSTHTTSHNEQFF
NA,TRBV4-2,NA,TRBJ1-1,TGTGCCAGCAGCCAAGAAGCGACACTAGAAGCTTTCTTT,CASSQEATLEAFF
NA,TRBV11-2,NA,TRBJ1-2,TGTGCCAGCAGACCCCTGGACGGGACACCTAACTATGGCTACACCTTC,CASRPLDGTPNYGYTF
NA,TRBV20-1,few,TRBJ1-6,TGCAGTGCCCTTAGCGGGGCTACCTATAATTCACCCCTCCACTTT,CSALSGATYNSPLHF
NA,TRBV9,few,TRBJ1-1,TGTGCCAGCAGCGTAGATCGGCAGGGCGGAATGGAAGCTTTCTTT,CASSVDRQGGMEAFF
NA,TRBV12-3/TRBV12-4,few,TRBJ2-2,TGTGCCAGCAGTTTAATTTTCACCGGGGAGCTGTTTTTT,CASSLIFTGELFF